This is a list of T cell receptor beta chains from one sample in a study of blood T cells in healthy people across ages. Each CDR3 protein is one row after TCRdb ran MiXCR on the 5' RACE reads. The sample yields over a million distinct CDR3 sequences, 45% seen once. Sequenced material: blood. The receptors shown here come from an older woman in good health. CDR3s include the opening cysteine and the closing phenylalanine or tryptophan. Each record gives: D gene, clone size, J gene, V gene, CDR3 DNA, CDR3 protein. A D gene is named only where the DNA matches it firmly. For some rows the clone size is stated as once, few or many, or as a class when expanded; others skip it.

- many TRBJ1-1 TRBV24-1 TGTGCCACCAGTTCCTCGGTGACGGCTACTGAAGCTTTCTTT CATSSSVTATEAFF
- - TRBJ2-1 TRBV7-8 TGTGCCAGCAGCTTAGCGCCGGGTTACAATGAGCAGTTCTTC CASSLAPGYNEQFF
TRBD2 - TRBJ2-3 TRBV6-5 TGTGCCAGCAGTTCCGGCGAAAGCGGGACCAACACAGATACGCAGTATTTT CASSSGESGTNTDTQYF
TRBD1 - TRBJ1-2 TRBV20-1 TGCAGTGCAACGACAGGGTCGCTCGGCTACACCTTC CSATTGSLGYTF
- - TRBJ2-3 TRBV6-5 TGTGCCAGCAGTAGGGACCGCGCTCCAGATACGCAGTATTTT CASSRDRAPDTQYF
TRBD1 - TRBJ1-4 TRBV11-2 TGTGCCAGCAGCTTGTGGACAGGGGAAAAACTGTTTTTT CASSLWTGEKLFF
- few TRBJ2-1 TRBV7-8 TGTGCCAGCAGCTACCGGACAGTCAGCTCCTACAATGAGCAGTTCTTC CASSYRTVSSYNEQFF
- - TRBJ2-7 TRBV5-1 TGCGCCAGCAGCTTGGGTGAGGCCTACGAGCAGTACTTC CASSLGEAYEQYF
- few TRBJ2-4 TRBV6-5 TGTGCCAGCAGTTACGGCAGCGTGCAGTACTTC CASSYGSVQYF
TRBD2 few TRBJ2-3 TRBV20-1 TGCAGTGCCCCGGGACTAGCGGAGGTGGGCACAGATACGCAGTATTTT CSAPGLAEVGTDTQYF
TRBD1 few TRBJ2-7 TRBV6-5 TGTGCCAGCAGTTCTGGACAGGAGGAAAACGAGCAGTACTTC CASSSGQEENEQYF
- - TRBJ2-6 TRBV25-1 TGTGCCAGCAGTGAACATACGTGGTCTGGGGCCAACGTCCTGACTTTC CASSEHTWSGANVLTF
TRBD1 few TRBJ2-5 TRBV5-1 TGCGCCAGCAGCACCGGACAGGGGGATCTGGAGACCCAGTACTTC CASSTGQGDLETQYF
TRBD1 once TRBJ1-2 TRBV12-3/TRBV12-4 TGTGCCAGCAGCTATGACAGGGGGCTTCGGGGCTACACCTTC CASSYDRGLRGYTF
TRBD2 few TRBJ2-1 TRBV4-2 TGTGCCAGCAGCCTCTCGGAGGGTAGCGGGAGGTTCTTC CASSLSEGSGRFF
- few TRBJ2-1 TRBV10-1 TGCGCCAGCAGTGAGTCTAGCGGACCTTACAATGAGCAGTTCTTC CASSESSGPYNEQFF
- many TRBJ2-7 TRBV15 TGTGCCACCAGCAGAGCCTTGAGCTCCTACGAGCAGTACTTC CATSRALSSYEQYF